This TCR beta chain is from a study of CXCR3-negative and CXCR3-positive naive CD8 T cells. Findings of the study overall: TRB CDR3s were more hydrophobic in CXCR3-positive than in CXCR3-negative naive cells. Similarly elevated diversity marked both naive subsets, with memory CD8+ cells showing far lower diversity.

The authors made the TRB cDNA libraries by 5' RACE using UMI labels. With the 5' RACE reads reprocessed, TCRdb shows one record per CDR3 protein and no DNA. The sample totals roughly 120,000 distinct CDR3 sequences; its top ten clones hold 0.59%. About this clonotype itself: Its target is not known.

The germline CDR1 and CDR2 sequences are DFQATT and SNEGSKA (reference sequence). CDR3 length: 15 amino acids. The sequenced material came from naive CXCR3+ CD8+ T cells from blood. Subset: CD45RO-CCR7+CD27+CD95- naive CD8+ T cells expressing CXCR3 (TNR3+). The gene calls are TRBV20-1 and TRBJ2-1; TCRdb's D gene call, TRBD2, goes unchecked for lack of DNA. This receptor was obtained from a human donor in good health. Some clones in this sample may be carry-over from other donors' samples. CDR3 loop: CSARAGTSVYNEQFF.